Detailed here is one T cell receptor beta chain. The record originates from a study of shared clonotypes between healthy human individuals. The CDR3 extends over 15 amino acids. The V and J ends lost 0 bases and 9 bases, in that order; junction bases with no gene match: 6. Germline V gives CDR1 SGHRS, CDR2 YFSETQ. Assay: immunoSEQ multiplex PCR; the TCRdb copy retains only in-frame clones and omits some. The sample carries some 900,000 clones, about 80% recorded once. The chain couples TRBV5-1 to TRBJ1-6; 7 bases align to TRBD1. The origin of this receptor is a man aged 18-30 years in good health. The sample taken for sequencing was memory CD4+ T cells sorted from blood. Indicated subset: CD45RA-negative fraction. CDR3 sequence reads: CASSLAPDRSSPLHF. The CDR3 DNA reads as TGCGCCAGCAGCTTGGCCCCGGACAGGTCTTCACCCCTCCACTTT.